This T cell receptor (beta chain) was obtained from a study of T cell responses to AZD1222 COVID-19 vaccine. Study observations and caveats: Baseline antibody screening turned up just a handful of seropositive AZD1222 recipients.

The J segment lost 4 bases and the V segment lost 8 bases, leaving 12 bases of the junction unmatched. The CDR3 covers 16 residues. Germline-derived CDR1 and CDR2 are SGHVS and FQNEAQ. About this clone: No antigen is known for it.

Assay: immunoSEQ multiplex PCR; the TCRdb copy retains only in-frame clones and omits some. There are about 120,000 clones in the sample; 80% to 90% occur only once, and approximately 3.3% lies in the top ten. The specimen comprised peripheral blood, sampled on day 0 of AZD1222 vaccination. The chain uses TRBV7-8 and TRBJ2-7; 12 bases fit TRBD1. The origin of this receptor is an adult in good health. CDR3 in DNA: TGTGCCAGCTCGACCCCGGGACAGGGGGCAAGTTACGAGCAGTACTTC. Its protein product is CASSTPGQGASYEQYF.